The 2 T cell receptor beta chains reported below all come from one sample, sequenced in a study of regulatory T cells in long-lasting Graves disease. Described time point: newly diagnosed GD, antithyroid drugs for less than 3 months. The TCR library was made from RNA that had been extracted from PBMCs in TRIzol. The TCR beta library used iRepertoire HTBI primers with Arm-PCR amplification of CDR3. One entry per CDR3 protein results from TCRdb running MiXCR on the multiplex PCR reads. The sample contains 420,000 or so distinct CDR3 sequences, roughly 17% of which appear only once. These data were also reused for a study on T cells in Graves' hyperthyroidism and ophthalmopathy.

The source material was peripheral blood mononuclear cells (PBMCs), sampled at new diagnosis, from a patient treated with antithyroid drugs. The receptors shown here come from a woman aged 18-29 years with Graves disease.

About this clonotype itself: One base away lies a much larger clone, so this may be a sequencing read error. The chain combines TRBV7-3 with TRBJ2-5; D possibly corresponds to TRBD2 (6 bases). Germline-derived CDR1 and CDR2 are SGHTA and FQGTGA. The CDR3 loop spans 13 amino acids. The CDR3 region has the DNA TGTGCCAGCAGCCGGGGGACGCAAGTGACCCAGTACTTC. Its translation is CASSRGTQVTQYF.

This clonotype was observed many times. This chain links TRBV13 with TRBJ2-1; D gene uncertain. Trimming left V 1 base short and J 4 bases short, with 11 bases between. The germline gives CDR1 PRHDT, CDR2 FYEKMQ (reference sequence). The CDR3 runs to 15 residues. DNA of the CDR3: TGTGCCAGCAGCTTAGATCGGAGCTGGTACAATGAGCAGTTCTTC. Amino acid sequence: CASSLDRSWYNEQFF.